The 27 T cell receptor beta chains below were found in one sample sequenced in a study of shared clonotypes between healthy human individuals. Generated by immunoSEQ multiplex PCR, the TCRdb table keeps only in-frame clones and is missing some. Among roughly 1.4 million clones listed, just under 99% were seen once. Source material: naive CD4+ T cells sorted from blood. Subset of the sample: CD45RA+ positively selected. Receptor source: a young man in good health.

This clone appeared once. This chain connects TRBV10-2 to TRBJ1-5; D gene uncertain. Trimming took 3 bases from V and 1 from J, leaving 19 bases between them. Germline assignment: CDR1 WSHSY and CDR2 SAAADI. The CDR3 has 18 residues. CDR3 sequence reads: CASSDNRWGKGSNQPQHF. In nucleotides, the CDR3 is TGCGCCAGCAGTGATAATCGGTGGGGAAAAGGAAGCAATCAGCCCCAGCATTTT.

The V gene is TRBV2, the J gene TRBJ2-5, with TRBD1 matching over 9 bases. With V trimmed by 7 bases and J by 5 bases, 8 bases remained unmatched. The CDR3 consists of 14 residues. The germline V gene encodes CDR1 SNHLY and CDR2 FYNNEI. The CDR3 here is CASTTNRGLETQYF. DNA of the CDR3: TGTGCCAGCACAACCAACAGGGGGCTGGAGACCCAGTACTTC.

CDR3 residues: CASTDARGWTGELFF. DNA of the CDR3: TGCGCCAGCACGGACGCTCGGGGGTGGACCGGGGAGCTGTTTTTT. The rearrangement uses TRBV5-1 and TRBJ2-2, with a tentative D call TRBD2 (6 bases). Germline V gene data show CDR1 as SGHRS and CDR2 as YFSETQ. The CDR3 length is 15 residues. V lost 6 bases and J 5 bases, leaving 17 bases between the germline ends.

The chain combines TRBV28 with TRBJ2-7; 10 bases fit TRBD2. CDR1 and CDR2 (germline): MDHEN, SYDVKM. V lost 6 bases, J lost 6 bases, and 14 bases stayed unmatched. The CDR3 is 16 residues long. CDR3 DNA: TGTGCCAGCAGACCTCAATCACTAGCGGGAAGACGCGAGCAGTACTTC. Its protein product is CASRPQSLAGRREQYF. The full variable domain, with the rest looked up from reference TRBV28 and TRBJ2-7, is DVKVTQSSRYLVKRTGEKVFLECVQDMDHENMFWYRQDPGLGLRLIYFSYDVKMKEKGDIPEGYSVSREKKERFSLILESASTNQTSMYLCASRPQSLAGRREQYFGPGTRLTVT.

The chain combines TRBV5-5 with TRBJ1-1; a weak D match, TRBD1 (5 bases). V lost 6 bases to trimming and J lost 4 bases, with 10 bases between them. CDR3 length: 12 residues. Germline-derived CDR1 and CDR2 are SGHKS and YYEKEE (reference sequence). The CDR3 sequence is CASIRQPTEAFF. The DNA of the CDR3 is TGTGCCAGCATCCGACAGCCCACTGAAGCTTTCTTT.

The V and J genes are TRBV5-4 and TRBJ2-7, with no clear D. From germline, CDR1 is SGHNT and CDR2 YYREEE (reference sequence). V dropped 4 bases and J dropped 0 bases, with 5 bases sitting between them. The CDR3 contains 12 residues. CDR3 sequence: CASSGISYEQYF. As DNA, the CDR3 is TGTGCCAGCAGCGGAATCTCCTACGAGCAGTACTTC.

This chain uses TRBV29-1 with TRBJ2-1; 9 nucleotides agree with TRBD2. The CDR3 totals 15 residues. In germline, CDR1 is SQVTM, CDR2 ANQGSEA. With 6 bases clipped from V and 6 bases from J, the junction kept 12 bases outside the gene matches. The CDR3 sequence is CSVARGGRAFNEQFF. For the CDR3, the DNA is TGCAGCGTCGCGCGGGGCGGGAGGGCGTTCAATGAGCAGTTCTTC.

The chain has TRBV7-2 and TRBJ2-5; 7 bases map to TRBD1. Unmatched junction bases numbered 5, after V lost 4 bases and J lost 0 bases. The CDR3 totals 15 residues. CDR1 and CDR2 (germline): SGHTA, FQGNSA. CDR3 amino acids: CASSSGTAYQETQYF. The CDR3, as DNA: TGTGCCAGCAGCTCCGGGACAGCGTACCAAGAGACCCAGTACTTC.

J is TRBJ2-7 and V is TRBV18; no clear D gene. Germline assignment: CDR1 KGHSH and CDR2 LQKENI. Trimming stripped 2 bases from V and 5 bases from J, with 10 bases between. The CDR3 spans 13 residues. The CDR3 DNA sequence: TGTGCCAGCTCACCAATCACGGTCCACGAGCAGTACTTC. This translates into CASSPITVHEQYF. The variable domain in full, completed from reference TRBV18 and TRBJ2-7, reads NAGVMQNPRHLVRRRGQEARLRCSPMKGHSHVYWYRQLPEEGLKFMVYLQKENIIDESGMPKERFSAEFPKEGPSILRIQQVVRGDSAAYFCASSPITVHEQYFGPGTRLTVT.

The count of this clone is one. The chain links TRBV18 to TRBJ2-7, with 10 bases aligning to TRBD1. Per germline, CDR1 KGHSH and CDR2 LQKENI. This CDR3 is 15 amino acids long. After removal of 5 bases from V and 3 bases from J, the junction contained 7 bases not matched to a gene. The CDR3 spells CASSRPGQGIYEQYF. Here the CDR3 DNA reads TGTGCCAGCTCAAGACCGGGACAGGGGATCTACGAGCAGTACTTC.

The chain combines TRBV5-6 with TRBJ2-7; maybe TRBD1 (6 bases). This CDR3 has 13 residues. Germline CDR1 SGHDT, CDR2 YYEEEE. The V gene lost 2 bases and the J gene lost 4 bases, with 10 bases spanning the gap. The CDR3 here is CASSFGQNYEQYF. The CDR3 region has the DNA TGTGCCAGCAGCTTTGGACAGAATTACGAGCAGTACTTC.

As regards this clone: Other nucleotide sequences in the sample specify the same CDR3. The V and J genes are TRBV5-4 and TRBJ2-7; D may be TRBD2 (5 bases). This CDR3 has 14 amino acids. Trimming took 0 bases from V and 2 from J, leaving 9 bases between them. From germline, CDR1 is SGHNT and CDR2 YYREEE (reference sequence). CDR3 in amino acids: CASSLAGSPYEQYF. CDR3 in DNA: TGTGCCAGCAGCTTGGCGGGATCGCCCTACGAGCAGTACTTC.

J is TRBJ1-5 and V is TRBV6-4; D remains unclear. Germline CDR1 MRHNA, CDR2 SNTAGT. The CDR3 totals 14 residues. Trimming left V 3 bases short and J 1 base short, with 7 bases between. This CDR3 reads CASSEQLSNQPQHF. CDR3 coding DNA: TGTGCCAGCAGTGAACAATTAAGCAATCAGCCCCAGCATTTT.

This sequence joins TRBV18 and TRBJ2-2; weak D call: TRBD1 (5 bases). V dropped 5 bases and J dropped 5 bases, with 15 bases sitting between them. This CDR3 spans 15 amino acids. In germline, CDR1 is KGHSH, CDR2 LQKENI. The CDR3 reads CASSTLDTFTGELFF. The DNA for the CDR3 is TGTGCCAGCTCAACTCTGGACACATTTACCGGGGAGCTGTTTTTT.

The rearrangement links TRBV4-1 to TRBJ2-7; 8 bases agree with TRBD1. With V trimmed by 0 bases and J by 6 bases, 7 bases remained unmatched. This CDR3 contains 15 residues. Germline V CDR1 and CDR2: MGHRA, YSYEKL. The chain's CDR3 is CASSQEVTGAGEQYF. In DNA form, the CDR3 reads TGCGCCAGCAGCCAAGAAGTGACAGGGGCAGGCGAGCAGTACTTC.

In its sample, this clone was seen once. The chain links TRBV7-6 to TRBJ1-4; tentative D call: TRBD1 (6 bases). Germline assignment: CDR1 SGHVS and CDR2 FNYEAQ. V was trimmed by 5 bases and J by 7 bases, leaving 20 bases between them. The CDR3 spans 16 residues. CDR3: CASSVTGLRGSEKLFF. As DNA, the CDR3 is TGTGCCAGCAGCGTGACAGGTCTGCGCGGTAGTGAAAAACTGTTTTTT.

CDR3 amino acids: CASSLRGARSNQPQHF. In DNA, the CDR3 is TGTGCCAGCAGTTTAAGGGGGGCGCGTAGCAATCAGCCCCAGCATTTT. V usage is TRBV27 and J usage is TRBJ1-5, with D possibly matching TRBD1 (6 bases). The CDR3 covers 16 residues. Germline CDR1 reads MNHEY; CDR2 reads SMNVEV (reference sequence). Trimming shortened V by 2 bases and J by 0 bases, and 11 bases separated the two germline ends.

The chain couples TRBV18 to TRBJ1-3; D is ambiguous. In germline, CDR1 is KGHSH, CDR2 LQKENI. The germline V and J ends were trimmed by 3 bases and 7 bases, with 10 bases remaining between them. This CDR3 has 13 residues. The CDR3 protein is CASSPDLGNTIYF. The CDR3 DNA follows: TGTGCCAGCTCACCCGATCTTGGGAACACCATATATTTT.

This clone was counted once. The rearrangement uses TRBV5-1 and TRBJ1-2; a weak D match, TRBD1 (5 bases). Trimming left V 4 bases short and J 6 bases short, with 13 bases between. Germline-derived CDR1 and CDR2 are SGHRS and YFSETQ. The length of the CDR3 is 13 residues. CDR3 nucleotide sequence: TGCGCCAGCAGCACCCAGGGATTTGATGGCTACACCTTC. This codes for CASSTQGFDGYTF.

The rearrangement joins TRBV6-1 to TRBJ2-7; D tentatively fits TRBD1 or TRBD2 (5 bases each). V was shortened by 8 bases and J by 0 bases, with 17 bases between the two germline ends. This CDR3 is 15 amino acids long. Germline V gene data show CDR1 as MNHNS and CDR2 as SASEGT. CDR3: CASSISARGSYEQYF. Written as DNA, the CDR3 is TGTGCCAGCTCAATTTCAGCGAGGGGCTCCTACGAGCAGTACTTC.

The chain recombines TRBV2 with TRBJ2-7; D gene ambiguous. The CDR3 is 13 amino acids. The V and J ends lost 5 bases and 3 bases respectively, with 11 bases between them. The V gene's germline CDR1 is SNHLY and CDR2 FYNNEI. CDR3: CASSRVRDYEQYF. CDR3 bases: TGTGCCAGCAGTAGAGTTCGCGACTACGAGCAGTACTTC.

The chain couples TRBV11-3 to TRBJ2-2; no definite D call. Germline V gene data show CDR1 as SGHNT and CDR2 as YENEEA. The CDR3 sequence is 13 residues long. Trimming stripped 5 bases from V and 5 bases from J, with 9 bases between. In DNA, the CDR3 is TGTGCCAGCAGCCTTCAGAGAACCGGGGAGCTGTTTTTT. Translation: CASSLQRTGELFF.

The chain recombines TRBV5-1 with TRBJ2-5; the D is unclear. The V end lost 2 bases, the J end lost 5 bases, and 16 bases lay between the germline ends. Germline lookup yields CDR1 SGHRS and CDR2 YFSETQ. The CDR3 spans 15 residues. The CDR3 coding sequence is TGCGCCAGCAGCTTATTAGACACTATGGGGGAGACCCAGTACTTC. Translating gives CASSLLDTMGETQYF.

The CDR3, as DNA: TGCAGCGTTGTGACGGGACAGGCTAGACAGACCCAGTACTTC. Translation: CSVVTGQARQTQYF. V gene TRBV29-1 combines with J gene TRBJ2-5, with TRBD1 identical over 8 bases. The V gene's germline CDR1 is SQVTM and CDR2 ANQGSEA. The CDR3 runs 14 residues. V lost 4 bases to trimming and J lost 6 bases; unmatched junction nucleotides: 10.

The chain recombines TRBV19 with TRBJ2-7; D uncertain. Trimming took 4 bases from V and 1 from J, leaving 8 bases between them. CDR1 is LNHDA and CDR2 is SQIVND in the germline V gene (reference sequence). The length of the CDR3 is 13 residues. The CDR3 nucleotides read TGTGCCAGTAGTACGCAACGTTCCTACGAGCAGTACTTC. It is translated as CASSTQRSYEQYF.

This sequence joins TRBV7-2 and TRBJ1-2, with a possible D match to TRBD1 (6 bases). CDR3 length: 15 residues. Trimming took off 5 bases at V and 8 bases at J, with 21 bases between the two ends. The germline CDR1 and CDR2 sequences are SGHTA and FQGNSA. The CDR3 region has the DNA TGTGCCAGCAGCGCCCTTTCCAGGGGTTTGACAGGCTACACCTTC. The encoded protein is CASSALSRGLTGYTF.

CDR3 coding DNA: TGCGCCAGCGCGGAACAGGGCCCCTCCTACGAGCAGTACTTC. Translation: CASAEQGPSYEQYF. This sequence joins TRBV5-1 and TRBJ2-7; D is perhaps TRBD1 (6 bases). The CDR3 has 14 residues. CDR1 and CDR2 (germline): SGHRS, YFSETQ. Trimming cost V 7 bases and J 0 bases, with 14 bases left between them.